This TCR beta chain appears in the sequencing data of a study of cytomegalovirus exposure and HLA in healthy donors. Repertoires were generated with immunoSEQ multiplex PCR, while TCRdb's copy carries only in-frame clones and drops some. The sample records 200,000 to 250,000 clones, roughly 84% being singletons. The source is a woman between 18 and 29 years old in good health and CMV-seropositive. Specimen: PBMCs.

As DNA, the CDR3 is TGTGCCAGCAGTTACGTAACCGGCGGTGAGCAGTTCTTC. This sequence encodes CASSYVTGGEQFF. This chain links TRBV6-5 with TRBJ2-1, with D unclear. The V end lost 2 bases, the J end lost 9 bases, and 11 bases lay between the germline ends. The germline CDR1 and CDR2 sequences are MNHEY and SVGAGI. This CDR3 spans 13 amino acids.